This T cell receptor beta chain is drawn from a study of T cell responses to AZD1222 COVID-19 vaccine. Study results and caveats: Across spike, vaccine-associated CD4 TCRs were found, dominant at 160-218 and 743-854. Donors were chiefly white British, with a greater number of females, and clonal diversity was perhaps underestimated.

The V end was cut by 3 bases, the J end by 8 bases, with 14 bases between. Looked up from germline, CDR1 is SGHTA and CDR2 is FQGTGA. The CDR3 spans 14 residues. Assay used: immunoSEQ multiplex PCR; TCRdb lists only in-frame clones, some missing. The repertoire holds some 150,000 clones, with approximately 86% as singletons. Details on this clone: Its target is unknown.

This rearrangement joins TRBV7-3 to TRBJ2-1; D gene uncertain. This clonotype was obtained from an adult who had recovered from COVID-19. The material was peripheral blood, obtained after recovery from COVID-19. The CDR3 loop is CASSFKVWADEQFF. CDR3 nucleotides: TGTGCCAGCAGCTTTAAAGTCTGGGCGGATGAGCAGTTCTTC.